This T cell receptor (beta chain) was identified in a study of cytomegalovirus exposure and HLA in healthy donors. Concerning this clone: The antigen is unknown.

The PCR ran on 60 Vbeta and 13 Jbeta primers. The data were produced by immunoSEQ multiplex PCR, yet TCRdb's version contains in-frame clones alone and is incomplete. The table lists around 150,000 clones, 75% to 85% of them singletons. V lost 4 bases and J 14 bases, leaving 12 bases between the germline ends. The CDR3 runs 11 residues. Germline loops: CDR1 MNHNS, CDR2 SASEGT. Study results and caveats: Likely technical artifact: a cluster of highly shared sequence variants. The Asian-associated ancestry cluster reportedly had fewer N-insertions than the roughly 670-donor mean in a later analysis. Researchers reported that a few CMV-associated chains were confirmed in vitro as CMV antigen-specific.

The V call is TRBV6-1, the J call TRBJ2-1, with D perhaps matching TRBD2 (6 bases). Sequenced: PBMCs. This TCR was sampled from a girl aged 2 to 10 in good health and CMV-seropositive. Written as DNA, the CDR3 is TGTGCCAGCAGTGTGTTGGGGGGAGAGTTCTTC. Translated, it gives CASSVLGGEFF.